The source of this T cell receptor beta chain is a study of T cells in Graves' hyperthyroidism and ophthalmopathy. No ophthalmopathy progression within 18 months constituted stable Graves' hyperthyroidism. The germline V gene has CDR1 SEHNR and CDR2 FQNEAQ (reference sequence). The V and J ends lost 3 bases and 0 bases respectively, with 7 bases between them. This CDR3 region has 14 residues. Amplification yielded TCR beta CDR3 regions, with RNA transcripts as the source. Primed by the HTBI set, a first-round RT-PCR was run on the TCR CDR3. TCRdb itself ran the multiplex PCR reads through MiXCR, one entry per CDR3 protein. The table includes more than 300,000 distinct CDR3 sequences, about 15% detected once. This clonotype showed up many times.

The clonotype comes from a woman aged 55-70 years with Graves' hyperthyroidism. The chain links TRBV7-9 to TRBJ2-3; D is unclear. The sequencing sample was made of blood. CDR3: CASSFEQSTDTQYF. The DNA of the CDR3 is TGTGCCAGCAGCTTCGAACAGAGCACAGATACGCAGTATTTT.